The next 17 T cell receptor beta chains were all read from a single sample in a study of human T cells and chemical hapten exposure. TCRdb reanalysed the RACE reads using MiXCR and keeps one entry per CDR3 protein. The sample lists under 100,000 distinct CDR3 sequences; over 6.5% were seen once. As for time point: pre-sensitization, week 0. Treatment of the sample: therapeutic diphenylcyclopropenone sensitization with weekly scalp DPC. The sequenced sample was whole blood, obtained in connection with sensitization to the hapten diphenylcyclopropenone (DPC). All receptors come from a middle-aged man with alopecia areata. Some clones in this sample may be carry-over from other donors' samples.

This clonotype has a handful of counts. J is TRBJ2-3 and V is TRBV11-2, with D maybe TRBD1 (6 bases). The germline CDR1 and CDR2 sequences are SGHAT and FQNNGV. Deletions cut 3 bases from V and 1 base from J, with 8 bases between. This CDR3 region has 14 residues. CDR3 bases: TGTGCCAGCAGCTTGGACAGACGCACAGATACGCAGTATTTT. Amino acid sequence: CASSLDRRTDTQYF.

V gene TRBV6-5 combines with J gene TRBJ2-1, with a tentative D call TRBD1 (6 bases). The CDR3 extends over 14 amino acids. Trimming took off 4 bases at V and 5 bases at J, with 12 bases between the two ends. The germline gives CDR1 MNHEY, CDR2 SVGAGI. The CDR3, as DNA: TGTGCCAGCAGTTCCTCCTGGGACAACAATGAGCAGTTCTTC. Amino acids: CASSSSWDNNEQFF.

The rearrangement joins TRBV19 to TRBJ2-2; D remains unclear. The germline V gene encodes CDR1 LNHDA and CDR2 SQIVND (reference sequence). Trimming left V 3 bases short and J 4 bases short, with 9 bases between. There are 14 residues in the CDR3. The CDR3 loop reads CASSMGVSTGELFF. As DNA, the CDR3 is TGTGCCAGTAGTATGGGTGTGAGCACCGGGGAGCTGTTTTTT.

This clonotype was picked up many times. J is TRBJ1-1 and V is TRBV6-4; perhaps TRBD1 as D (5 bases). V was cut by 3 bases and J by 1 base, with 6 bases left in between. CDR3 length: 13 amino acids. The germline gives CDR1 MRHNA, CDR2 SNTAGT. CDR3 bases: TGTGCCAGCAGTGAAAGGGGGAACACTGAAGCTTTCTTT. Amino acid sequence: CASSERGNTEAFF.

This clonotype was recorded at least ten times. V and J are TRBV20-1 and TRBJ2-1, with D possibly being TRBD2 (5 bases). Between the trimmed V and J ends, which lost 6 bases and 5 bases, there was a span of 11 bases. Looked up from germline, CDR1 is DFQATT and CDR2 is SNEGSKA (reference sequence). The CDR3 consists of 12 residues. CDR3 protein: CSAKEAHNEQFF. CDR3 DNA: TGCAGTGCAAAGGAGGCCCACAATGAGCAGTTCTTC.

This clonotype was detected a few times. This chain joins TRBV7-2 and TRBJ2-2, with 8 bases matching TRBD1. J lost 3 bases, V lost 5 bases, and 5 bases had no gene match. Per the germline V gene, CDR1 is SGHTA and CDR2 is FQGNSA. This CDR3 contains 15 residues. The CDR3 here is CASSERTGHTGELFF. The CDR3 DNA is TGTGCCAGCAGCGAGAGGACAGGGCACACCGGGGAGCTGTTTTTT.

This clonotype was counted ten times or more. The V call is TRBV6-5, the J call TRBJ2-3; tentatively, D is TRBD2 (5 bases). Trimming cost V 7 bases and J 1 base, with 12 bases left between them. The germline gives CDR1 MNHEY, CDR2 SVGAGI. The CDR3 sequence is 14 residues long. CDR3: CASKLGLGTDTQYF. The CDR3 DNA reads TGTGCCAGCAAGTTAGGACTCGGCACAGATACGCAGTATTTT.

The chain employs TRBV28 and TRBJ1-4; D gene uncertain. The CDR3 consists of 15 residues. V was pared by 4 bases and J by 0 bases, with 9 bases between. The germline V gene has CDR1 MDHEN and CDR2 SYDVKM. The CDR3 DNA follows: TGTGCCAGCAGTTCGACGGGGACAACTAATGAAAAACTGTTTTTT. This translates into CASSSTGTTNEKLFF. Based on the CDR3 plus reference TRBV28 and TRBJ1-4, the full variable domain is DVKVTQSSRYLVKRTGEKVFLECVQDMDHENMFWYRQDPGLGLRLIYFSYDVKMKEKGDIPEGYSVSREKKERFSLILESASTNQTSMYLCASSSTGTTNEKLFFGSGTQLSVL.

This clonotype was recorded at least ten times. The chain has TRBV19 and TRBJ1-2; D gene uncertain. The CDR3 contains 13 residues. Trimming pared 7 bases from V and 2 bases from J, leaving 11 bases between. Germline CDR1 is LNHDA and CDR2 is SQIVND (reference sequence). DNA for the CDR3: TGTGCCAGTACTGCACAGATCAACTATGGCTACACCTTC. As protein: CASTAQINYGYTF.

The chain combines TRBV2 with TRBJ2-4; TRBD1 might be the D (5 bases). The CDR3 contains 12 residues. Germline CDR1 reads SNHLY; CDR2 reads FYNNEI. V lost 2 bases, J lost 6 bases, and 5 bases lay in between. CDR3: CASSETGNIQYF. CDR3 sequence (DNA): TGTGCCAGCAGTGAAACAGGAAACATTCAGTACTTC. The variable domain in full, with the rest retrieved from reference TRBV2 and TRBJ2-4, is EPEVTQTPSHQVTQMGQEVILRCVPISNHLYFYWYRQILGQKVEFLVSFYNNEISEKSEIFDDQFSVERPDGSNFTLKIRSTKLEDSAMYFCASSETGNIQYFGAGTRLSVL.

This chain uses TRBV7-2 with TRBJ2-3; 7 nucleotides align to TRBD1. The trim removed 4 bases at V and 5 bases at J, leaving 6 bases unmatched. The CDR3 runs to 14 residues. In germline, CDR1 is SGHTA, CDR2 FQGNSA. CDR3 sequence (DNA): TGTGCCAGCAGCTCCACAGGGGCGGGAGATACGCAGTATTTT. Its protein is CASSSTGAGDTQYF.

This clonotype was counted once. The rearrangement joins TRBV5-1 to TRBJ2-1, with 7 nucleotides matching TRBD2. With 9 bases clipped from V and 0 bases from J, the junction kept 12 bases outside the gene matches. Germline values: CDR1 SGHRS, CDR2 YFSETQ. This CDR3 has 16 amino acids. The CDR3 nucleotides are TGCGCCAACACCATTGGGGAGGGGAGCTCCTACAATGAGCAGTTCTTC. Amino acids: CANTIGEGSSYNEQFF.

This chain connects TRBV20-1 to TRBJ2-1; 8 nucleotides match TRBD1. CDR1 is DFQATT, CDR2 SNEGSKA, per germline (reference sequence). The CDR3 runs 13 residues. Trimming removed 1 base from V and 9 bases from J; junction bases left unmatched: 5. The CDR3 DNA reads TGCAGTGCTAGAGTCAGGGGGCAGAGTGAGCAGTTCTTC. Its translation: CSARVRGQSEQFF.

This sequence joins TRBV6-2 or TRBV6-3 and TRBJ2-1; 10 bases are shared with TRBD2. CDR1 MNHEY and CDR2 SVGEGT come from the germline V gene. V gave up 7 bases and J gave up 5 bases; unmatched junction bases: 11. This CDR3 is built from 16 residues. The CDR3 DNA reads as TGTGCCAGCACCACGATACTAGCGGGGCCCCACAATGAGCAGTTCTTC. It translates to CASTTILAGPHNEQFF.

This chain links TRBV7-9 with TRBJ2-2; 7 bases are shared with TRBD1. Germline-derived CDR1 and CDR2 are SEHNR and FQNEAQ (reference sequence). This CDR3 spans 13 amino acids. Trimming took 5 bases from V and 7 from J; bases not matched to a gene: 4. The CDR3 nucleotides are TGTGCCAGCAGCGCACAGGGGAACGGGGAGCTGTTTTTT. Translation gives CASSAQGNGELFF.

This clonotype was counted between two and nine times. CDR3 loop: CASSKDGTEATDTQYF. CDR3 bases: TGTGCCAGCAGCAAAGACGGGACAGAAGCCACAGATACGCAGTATTTT. The V gene is TRBV21-1, the J gene TRBJ2-3; the table's D call TRBD1 went unverified against the DNA. TRBV21-1 counts as a pseudogene. The CDR3 is 16 amino acids.

The V gene is TRBV6-6, the J gene TRBJ2-3; 11 bases agree with TRBD1. This CDR3 contains 19 residues. Germline-derived CDR1 and CDR2 are MNHNY and SVGAGI (reference sequence). The ends lost 0 bases at V and 6 bases at J; junction bases unmatched: 14. As DNA, the CDR3 is TGTGCCAGCAGTTACTCGGGACAGGGGGAGAGCCCCCTCTTCGATACGCAGTATTTT. Amino acid sequence: CASSYSGQGESPLFDTQYF.